This T cell receptor beta chain was captured in a study of regulatory T cells in long-lasting Graves disease (dated by TCRdb to the early 2020s). For the wider study: Persistent Graves' disease was defined as persistently positive TSH receptor autoantibodies together with antithyroid drug treatment for over 5 years. TCR sequencing covered some 13 persistent and 20 or so newly diagnosed Graves' disease patients, around 33 samples in total. Patients with persistent Graves' disease were compared with patients with newly diagnosed Graves' disease using TCR sequencing and RNA sequencing of peripheral blood. Antithyroid drugs had been taken for ten to twelve years on average by persistent Graves' disease patients in the clinical cohort. The study was registered as a clinical trial and conducted in China. Study-wide conclusions, independent of this receptor: The authors acknowledged the small sample size as a limitation that may reduce accuracy. Sequencing and analysis were restricted to the TCR beta chain. A larger number of public clonotypes was shared among persistent patients (approximately 2,600) than among newly diagnosed patients (about 990). The study examined only peripheral blood because the primary lesion, thyroid tissue, could not be accessed. TRBV28, TRBJ1-2 and TRBJ2-5 were preferentially used in persistent disease, while TRBV20-1 and TRBJ2-1 were favored in newly diagnosed disease. Compared with newly diagnosed patients, patients with persistent Graves' disease had lower TCR Shannon entropy and fewer highly expanded clones, which suggests clonal expansion.

Receptor libraries were prepared by multiplex PCR. Instrument used: Illumina HiSeq 4000. TCR beta libraries were built with iRepertoire HTBI primers and Arm-PCR amplification of CDR3 regions. PCR products were gel purified before sequencing. The authors' analysis ran thus. Gene usage analysis of CDR3 amino acid clonotypes relied on the roughly 64 TRBV and about 15 TRBJ segments identified across samples. COPE and FqMerger were used to merge filtered high-quality paired reads into contigs. BLAST was used to align contigs to the IMGT TRBV, TRBD and TRBJ reference genes, and CDR3 was defined following IMGT. Clonotypes above 0.1% frequency were classified as highly expanded clones. Repertoire diversity was measured by Shannon entropy, and V-J evenness by the Gini coefficient. A clonotype found in more than one individual was treated as public. The public sequencing data were trimmed at Q25 with fastp and processed into clonotypes with MiXCR by TCRdb, which kept only in-frame beta chains. Identical CDR3 protein sequences are pooled into one entry, listed with their most common genes and DNA. The V and J calls and clone size come from TCRdb's table, not from the authors' own analysis. The sample table contains hundreds of thousands of distinct CDR3 sequences; only one count was recorded for roughly a fifth of them. The top ten constitute around 7% of the sample.

This specimen's time point label, interpreted: persistent/refractory GD, antithyroid drugs over 5 years with positive TRAb. RNA was extracted from PBMCs in TRIzol for both TCR sequencing and RNA sequencing. Graves' disease was diagnosed according to American Thyroid Association guidelines. The patients came from an endocrinology department in Xi'an, China. Each patient gave 7.5 to 10 milliliters of peripheral blood, collected in an EDTA anticoagulant tube. Ficoll Paque Plus density gradient separation was used to isolate PBMCs, and no further T cell sorting was done. RNA quality was checked with an Agilent 2100 Bioanalyzer and agarose gel, and concentration with a NanoDrop 2000. This clonotype was counted a few times. Its antigen has not been determined. No base quality values were provided; no much bigger clone lies one nucleotide off. Via the germline V gene, CDR1 is MNHEY and CDR2 SVGEGT. The CDR3 contains 15 residues, cysteine and phenylalanine counted. Solely the CDR3 DNA is kept, with 45 bases framed from the first base. Relative to germline, V is missing 5 bases and J is missing 4 bases, with 10 bases of the junction outside any gene match.

The specimen was peripheral blood mononuclear cells (PBMCs), collected when the disease was refractory, from a patient treated with antithyroid drugs. The receptor was derived from a female donor with Graves disease. The chain links TRBV6-2 or TRBV6-3 with TRBJ2-7; 8 bases in the middle match TRBD2. The encoded CDR3 is CASSESRGVGYEQYF. DNA sequence: TGTGCCAGCAGTGAATCGCGGGGGGTGGGGTACGAGCAGTACTTC.